These T cell receptor beta chains were read from a single sample in a study of vaccination effects on CD4 cells after COVID-19. The method was immunoSEQ multiplex PCR; TCRdb's version includes in-frame clones alone and lacks a portion of them. The sample gives about 48,000 clones, 79% of which show up once; 5% to 6.5% is in the top ten. Their antigens are not known. The source material was CD4+ T cells from PBMCs cultured with HCoV-OC43 spike peptides, sampled before COVID-19 vaccination. Receptor source: a human donor who received a COVID-19 vaccine. Each CDR3 is given with its conserved first and last residue. Fields, in order: V gene, clone size, D gene, J gene, CDR3 DNA, CDR3 protein. D genes are given only for firm matches. Clone size is stated in some rows and not others, as once, few, many or a class when expanded.

V: TRBV5-1
size: -
D: -
J: TRBJ1-4
DNA: TGCGCCAGCAGGGTGGGTGGTCCGGTTGAAAAACTGTTTTTT
CDR3: CASRVGGPVEKLFF

V: TRBV5-1
size: once
D: -
J: TRBJ2-5
DNA: TGCGCCAGCAACCTAGCTACGTCAACGGGCCCCGTGGAGACCCAGTACTTC
CDR3: CASNLATSTGPVETQYF

V: TRBV28
size: -
D: -
J: TRBJ1-5
DNA: TGTGCCAGCAGACTCGGGGGGGTGTGGAGTGATCAGCCCCAGCATTTT
CDR3: CASRLGGVWSDQPQHF

V: TRBV6-5
size: once
D: TRBD2
J: TRBJ2-3
DNA: TGTGCCAGCAGTTACGGGGACGGGGGGGCCCCAGATACGCAGTATTTT
CDR3: CASSYGDGGAPDTQYF

V: TRBV5-1
size: few
D: -
J: TRBJ2-1
DNA: TGCGCCAGCAGCCCCTTAGCCTTGAGCTCCTACAATGAGCAGTTCTTC
CDR3: CASSPLALSSYNEQFF

V: TRBV7-3
size: -
D: TRBD1
J: TRBJ1-1
DNA: TGTGCCAGCAGGGCGGGACAGGGCGACACTGAAGCTTTCTTT
CDR3: CASRAGQGDTEAFF

V: TRBV10-2
size: -
D: -
J: TRBJ2-3
DNA: TGCGCCAGCAGTGAGTCAATCCTCTGGGCCACAGATACGCAGTATTTT
CDR3: CASSESILWATDTQYF

V: TRBV6-5
size: -
D: -
J: TRBJ1-1
DNA: TGTGCCAGCAGACCCCTGGGGGAGGGCACTGAAGCTTTCTTT
CDR3: CASRPLGEGTEAFF

V: TRBV2
size: -
D: -
J: TRBJ2-2
DNA: TGTGCCAGCAGTGAACCAGGGTCGGGCACCGGGGAGCTGTTTTTT
CDR3: CASSEPGSGTGELFF

V: TRBV19
size: -
D: TRBD1
J: TRBJ1-5
DNA: TGTGCCAGTAGGGGGACAGGGGGCAAAAGCAATCAGCCCCAGCATTTT
CDR3: CASRGTGGKSNQPQHF

V: TRBV2
size: -
D: TRBD1
J: TRBJ2-3
DNA: TGTGCCAGCGGGATGACAGGGCTCGGCAGTACGCAGTATTTT
CDR3: CASGMTGLGSTQYF

V: TRBV10-1
size: -
D: -
J: TRBJ2-5
DNA: TGCGCCAGCTCGGAGACCCAGTACTTC
CDR3: CASSETQYF

V: TRBV6-4
size: -
D: -
J: TRBJ2-3
DNA: TGTGCCAGCAGTGTGTCAGGGACGGCAGATACGCAGTATTTT
CDR3: CASSVSGTADTQYF

V: TRBV2
size: -
D: -
J: TRBJ1-6
DNA: TGTGCCAGCAGTGGCTACAGGGATAATTCACCCCTCCACTTT
CDR3: CASSGYRDNSPLHF

V: TRBV5-6
size: -
D: -
J: TRBJ2-5
DNA: TGTGCCAGCAGGGACAGAGACCAAGAGACCCAGTACTTC
CDR3: CASRDRDQETQYF

V: TRBV3-1/TRBV3-2
size: -
D: -
J: TRBJ2-3
DNA: TGTGCCAGCAGCCCAAGCACAGATACGCAGTATTTT
CDR3: CASSPSTDTQYF

V: TRBV6-5
size: -
D: TRBD2
J: TRBJ2-1
DNA: TGTGCCAGCTCGACCGGGGGAGGGCGCAATGAGCAGTTCTTC
CDR3: CASSTGGGRNEQFF

V: TRBV5-1
size: -
D: TRBD1
J: TRBJ2-1
DNA: TGCGCCAGCAGCTGGTTCGGACAGGGGGCTACCTACAATGAGCAGTTCTTC
CDR3: CASSWFGQGATYNEQFF

V: TRBV5-1
size: -
D: TRBD1
J: TRBJ2-2
DNA: TGCGCCAGCAGCTTGGTTCAGGGGGAAGGGGCCGGGGAGCTGTTTTTT
CDR3: CASSLVQGEGAGELFF

V: TRBV4-1
size: -
D: TRBD1
J: TRBJ1-6
DNA: TGCGCCAGCAGCCGCAGACAGGGAGATAATTCACCCCTCCACTTT
CDR3: CASSRRQGDNSPLHF

V: TRBV10-2
size: -
D: -
J: TRBJ2-5
DNA: TGCGCCAGCATGACAGCCCAAGAGACCCAGTACTTC
CDR3: CASMTAQETQYF

V: TRBV28
size: -
D: -
J: TRBJ1-2
DNA: TGTGCCAGCAGAACCAACCTATTTTATAGTAAACCCTTCGGCTACACCTTC
CDR3: CASRTNLFYSKPFGYTF

V: TRBV6-5
size: -
D: TRBD1
J: TRBJ2-5
DNA: TGTGCCAGCAGTTCCCTCACAGGGGAAGAGACCCAGTACTTC
CDR3: CASSSLTGEETQYF

V: TRBV6-2/TRBV6-3
size: -
D: -
J: TRBJ1-5
DNA: TGTGCCAGCAGTTCGGGGGGCTCCCCCCAACCCCAGCATTTT
CDR3: CASSSGGSPQPQHF

V: TRBV24-1
size: -
D: -
J: TRBJ2-3
DNA: TGTGCCACCAGTGATCGGACTGTCTACACAGATACGCAGTATTTT
CDR3: CATSDRTVYTDTQYF

V: TRBV2
size: -
D: -
J: TRBJ1-4
DNA: TGTGCCAGCAGTGATAGGACAACAGGGAGTGAAAAACTGTTTTTT
CDR3: CASSDRTTGSEKLFF

V: TRBV7-2
size: -
D: -
J: TRBJ1-2
DNA: TGTGCCAGCAGCTTATGGAATTTGGGGGGGAACTATGGCTACACCTTC
CDR3: CASSLWNLGGNYGYTF

V: TRBV19
size: once
D: TRBD1
J: TRBJ1-2
DNA: TGTGCCAGTAGTCCCCGGGACAGATACTATGGCTACACCTTC
CDR3: CASSPRDRYYGYTF

V: TRBV6-6
size: -
D: TRBD1
J: TRBJ2-4
DNA: TGTGCCAGCAGTTACTCGACAGGGCTAGGTGACATTCAGTACTTC
CDR3: CASSYSTGLGDIQYF

V: TRBV24-1
size: -
D: -
J: TRBJ2-5
DNA: TGTGCCACCAGTGCCTTGGTCCGGGGACAAGAGACCCAGTACTTC
CDR3: CATSALVRGQETQYF

V: TRBV5-1
size: -
D: TRBD1
J: TRBJ1-1
DNA: TGCGCCAGTCGAGAAGGGGGCAGTGAAGCTTTCTTT
CDR3: CASREGGSEAFF

V: TRBV28
size: -
D: -
J: TRBJ1-4
DNA: TGTGCCAGCAGTACATTGGGGGGGGAAAAACTGTTTTTT
CDR3: CASSTLGGEKLFF

V: TRBV19
size: -
D: TRBD2
J: TRBJ2-1
DNA: TGTGCCAGTAGTAACCAGCGGGGGAGCTCCTACAATGAGCAGTTCTTC
CDR3: CASSNQRGSSYNEQFF

V: TRBV14
size: -
D: TRBD2
J: TRBJ2-6
DNA: TGTGCCAGCAGCCAAGATGGGGCGGGGGTCATCTCTGGGGCCAACGTCCTGACTTTC
CDR3: CASSQDGAGVISGANVLTF

V: TRBV9
size: -
D: -
J: TRBJ2-2
DNA: TGTGCCAGCAGCCCTAATCCCTCCGGGGAGCTGTTTTTT
CDR3: CASSPNPSGELFF

V: TRBV3-1/TRBV3-2
size: -
D: -
J: TRBJ2-5
DNA: TGTGCCAGCAGCCAAGATGTGCTGGCGGGGAGCCAAGAGACCCAGTACTTC
CDR3: CASSQDVLAGSQETQYF

V: TRBV29-1
size: -
D: -
J: TRBJ1-2
DNA: TGCAGCGTCAAGACAGGAGGTAATAACTATGGCTACACCTTC
CDR3: CSVKTGGNNYGYTF

V: TRBV24-1
size: -
D: -
J: TRBJ1-1
DNA: TGTGCCACCAGTGATTTATTTTCTCTTTCGGCGCTAGGTTCTGAAGCTTTCTTT
CDR3: CATSDLFSLSALGSEAFF

V: TRBV14
size: -
D: TRBD1
J: TRBJ1-4
DNA: TGTGCCAGCAGCTATGAACAGGGGGCAAATGAAAAACTGTTTTTT
CDR3: CASSYEQGANEKLFF

V: TRBV18
size: -
D: -
J: TRBJ2-1
DNA: TGTGCCAGCTCACCCCGCCGAGAGCACTGGGTCAATGAGCAGTTCTTC
CDR3: CASSPRREHWVNEQFF

V: TRBV28
size: few
D: -
J: TRBJ2-5
DNA: TGTGCCAGCAGTTTATTGGGCAGGGCGAAGACCCAGTACTTC
CDR3: CASSLLGRAKTQYF

V: TRBV27
size: once
D: -
J: TRBJ1-4
DNA: TGTGCCAGCAGTTTCCGACGACAGACAACTAATGAAAAACTGTTTTTT
CDR3: CASSFRRQTTNEKLFF

V: TRBV9
size: once
D: TRBD1
J: TRBJ2-3
DNA: TGTGCCAGCAGCAAAAGACAGGGGACTCTGTTCTTGGACGGGACAGATACGCAGTATTTT
CDR3: CASSKRQGTLFLDGTDTQYF

V: TRBV9
size: -
D: -
J: TRBJ2-1
DNA: TGTGCCAGCAGCGTAGGCGCTAGCGACTCCTACAATGAGCAGTTCTTC
CDR3: CASSVGASDSYNEQFF

V: TRBV4-1
size: -
D: TRBD2
J: TRBJ2-5
DNA: TGCGCCAGCAGCCAAGGGATACTAGCGGGGGAAGAGACCCAGTACTTC
CDR3: CASSQGILAGEETQYF

V: TRBV3-1/TRBV3-2
size: -
D: -
J: TRBJ2-6
DNA: TGTGCCAGCAGCCCTCACAGGGAGAGGGCCAACGTCCTGACTTTC
CDR3: CASSPHRERANVLTF

V: TRBV2
size: -
D: -
J: TRBJ1-4
DNA: TGTGCCACCCTCCAGGGACGGGTGCCGAACACTAATGAAAAACTGTTTTTT
CDR3: CATLQGRVPNTNEKLFF

V: TRBV9
size: -
D: -
J: TRBJ1-5
DNA: TGTGCCAGCAGCGTCGGGGGGGACGGGTTCAGTCAGCCCCAGCATTTT
CDR3: CASSVGGDGFSQPQHF

V: TRBV15
size: -
D: -
J: TRBJ1-3
DNA: TGTGCCACCAGCAGGGAGGGAGGTCCTGGAAACACCATATATTTT
CDR3: CATSREGGPGNTIYF

V: TRBV11-2
size: few
D: TRBD1
J: TRBJ1-2
DNA: TGTGCCAGCAGCAGGACCGGGACAGGGGCCTATGGCTACACCTTC
CDR3: CASSRTGTGAYGYTF

V: TRBV18
size: once
D: TRBD2
J: TRBJ2-1
DNA: TGTGCCAGCTCACTTGGACTAGACCATGAGCAGTTCTTC
CDR3: CASSLGLDHEQFF

V: TRBV7-8
size: few
D: TRBD2
J: TRBJ2-6
DNA: TGTGCCAGCAGCCCCCTAGCGGAGAGGGCCAACGTCCTGACTTTC
CDR3: CASSPLAERANVLTF

V: TRBV6-4
size: -
D: TRBD1
J: TRBJ1-1
DNA: TGTGCCAGCAGCCGACAGGGGGCTAACACTGAAGCTTTCTTT
CDR3: CASSRQGANTEAFF

V: TRBV7-9
size: -
D: TRBD1
J: TRBJ1-4
DNA: TGTGCCAGCAGCTTCGGGACAGGGGGCCCAGAAAAACTGTTTTTT
CDR3: CASSFGTGGPEKLFF

V: TRBV3-1/TRBV3-2
size: few
D: -
J: TRBJ1-3
DNA: TGTGCCAGCAGCCAAGCCTTGGCAGGGTATTCCTTTGGAAACACCATATATTTT
CDR3: CASSQALAGYSFGNTIYF